This passage covers 22 T cell receptor beta chains from one sample sequenced in a study of CD8+CD57+ T cells in acquired aplastic anemia. It was patients with CD8+CD57+ cell expansion by flow cytometry who were chosen for sequencing. Profiles of TCR beta VDJ and CDR3 were generated from a genomic DNA template. TCRdb reprocessed the reads with MiXCR, giving one entry per CDR3 protein. The repertoire holds fewer than 250,000 distinct CDR3 sequences, with more than 40% as singletons. Sequenced sample: sorted CD4+, CD8+, or CD8+CD57+ T cells (not recorded which) from PBMCs. The receptor source for this set is a human donor with aplastic anemia.

This clonotype was seen ten or more times. The chain couples TRBV7-8 to TRBJ1-1; D is undetermined. CDR1 and CDR2 (germline): SGHVS, FQNEAQ. The germline V and J ends were trimmed by 5 bases and 1 base, with 8 bases remaining between them. This CDR3 region has 13 residues. DNA of the CDR3: TGTGCCAGCAGCCTACCGGGGAACACTGAAGCTTTCTTT. It yields the protein CASSLPGNTEAFF.

The chain recombines TRBV19 with TRBJ2-1; 13 nucleotides agree with TRBD2. Trimming took 7 bases from V and 0 from J; bases not matched to a gene: 9. This CDR3 is built from 18 residues. Germline values: CDR1 LNHDA, CDR2 SQIVND (reference sequence). The CDR3 DNA reads TGTGCCAGTACCGGGACTAGCGGGGAGCGGGGCTCCTACAATGAGCAGTTCTTC. Translated: CASTGTSGERGSYNEQFF.

The table lists this clonotype with many counts. The chain couples TRBV7-8 to TRBJ1-1; 7 positions agree with TRBD1. Germline V gene lookup returns CDR1 SGHVS and CDR2 FQNEAQ. This CDR3 is 15 amino acids long. The J segment lost 2 bases and the V segment lost 4 bases, leaving 7 bases of the junction unmatched. In DNA, the CDR3 is TGTGCCAGCAGCTCGAGGACAGGAGAAAACACTGAAGCTTTCTTT. Translation: CASSSRTGENTEAFF.

In this sample, this clonotype turned up many times. V gene TRBV5-6 combines with J gene TRBJ1-3; D ambiguous. Between the trimmed V and J ends, which lost 0 bases and 4 bases, there was a span of 14 bases. Germline V gene sequence: CDR1 SGHDT, CDR2 YYEEEE. This CDR3 contains 16 residues. The CDR3 loop reads CASSLGGRSEGNTIYF. CDR3 DNA: TGTGCCAGCAGCTTGGGCGGGAGGTCGGAGGGAAACACCATATATTTT. Full variable domain (outside the CDR3, taken from reference TRBV5-6 and TRBJ1-3): DAGVTQSPTHLIKTRGQQVTLRCSPKSGHDTVSWYQQALGQGPQFIFQYYEEEERQRGNFPDRFSGHQFPNYSSELNVNALLLGDSALYLCASSLGGRSEGNTIYFGEGSWLTVV.

J is TRBJ2-7 and V is TRBV15, with 12 bases identical to TRBD2. Matching the DNA end better, TRBJ2-5 makes the J call doubtful. Germline V CDR1 and CDR2: LNHNV, YYDKDF (reference sequence). The CDR3 has 15 residues. CDR3 sequence: CATSRATSGGETQYF. The CDR3 DNA follows: TGTGCCACCAGCAGAGCGACTAGCGGGGGAGAGACCCAGTACTTC.

Many counts were recorded for this clonotype. The V gene is TRBV20-1, the J gene TRBJ2-7, with TRBD1 matching 7 bases. The trim removed 5 bases at V and 2 bases at J, leaving 12 bases unmatched. The germline V gene encodes CDR1 DFQATT and CDR2 SNEGSKA (reference sequence). This CDR3 contains 15 residues. CDR3 nucleotides: TGCAGTGCTCGGACAGGAGGAAGGTCGCCCTACGAGCAGTACTTC. As protein: CSARTGGRSPYEQYF.

Notes on this clonotype: The junction and the germline gene differ at one end; a read error may be behind it. This chain uses TRBV6-8 with TRBJ2-7; D remains unclear. CDR1 MNHGY and CDR2 SAAAGT come from the germline V gene. The CDR3 contains 14 residues. The CDR3 is CASSVASPSLEQYF. In DNA form, the CDR3 reads TGCGCCAGCAGTGTGGCTAGTCCGTCCCTCGAGCAGTACTTC.

This sequence joins TRBV9 and TRBJ1-1; 10 positions match TRBD1. Germline V gene sequence: CDR1 SGDLS, CDR2 YYNGEE. V shed 0 bases, J shed 4 bases, and the junction held 6 bases outside the gene matches. The CDR3 is 16 residues long. As DNA, the CDR3 is TGTGCCAGCAGCGTAGCCGGGACAGGGGAGGGCACTGAAGCTTTCTTT. Translating it yields CASSVAGTGEGTEAFF.

The chain has TRBV9 and TRBJ1-2; 9 bases map to TRBD1. Germline trimming cut 1 base from V and 6 bases from J; bases unmatched to any gene: 7. Germline V lookup: CDR1 SGDLS, CDR2 YYNGEE. This CDR3 has 15 residues. The CDR3 spells CASSVTDRGVDGYTF. The CDR3 DNA is TGTGCCAGCAGCGTAACGGACAGGGGAGTGGATGGCTACACCTTC.

This chain joins TRBV10-2 and TRBJ2-7; 8 nucleotides align to TRBD1. The CDR3 sequence is 15 residues long. Germline-derived CDR1 and CDR2 are WSHSY and SAAADI. V dropped 0 bases and J dropped 5; count of bases not matched to a gene: 6. The CDR3 sequence is CASSESTGAVDEQYF. CDR3 in DNA: TGCGCCAGCAGTGAGTCGACAGGGGCGGTCGACGAGCAGTACTTC.

There are many counts of this clonotype. This chain connects TRBV2 to TRBJ2-7, with D tentatively TRBD2 (6 bases). Germline V lookup: CDR1 SNHLY, CDR2 FYNNEI. The CDR3 runs 11 residues. V was clipped by 7 bases and J by 7 bases, with 11 bases between them. This chain's CDR3 is CASKGRREQYF. The CDR3 bases are TGTGCCAGCAAGGGGAGGAGGGAGCAGTACTTC.

This clonotype has ten or more counts. The CDR3 loop is CASSLSALPNQPQHF. CDR3 coding DNA: TGTGCCAGCAGCTTGTCCGCTCTCCCCAATCAGCCCCAGCATTTT. V and J are TRBV5-8 and TRBJ1-5, with D hard to call. Germline assignment: CDR1 SGHTS and CDR2 YDEGEE. CDR3 length equals 15 residues. V dropped 1 base and J dropped 3 bases, with 11 bases sitting between them.

This chain links TRBV10-3 with TRBJ2-7, with D possibly being TRBD2 (6 bases). Germline lookup yields CDR1 ENHRY and CDR2 SYGVKD. Trimming took 4 bases from V and 2 from J, leaving 9 bases between them. The CDR3 contains 13 residues. CDR3 in DNA: TGTGCCATCAGTGGGGAGGACCCCTACGAGCAGTACTTC. This translates into CAISGEDPYEQYF.

The gene calls are TRBV19 and TRBJ1-5, with unresolved D. The CDR3 is made up of 12 amino acids. Germline V gene sequence: CDR1 LNHDA, CDR2 SQIVND (reference sequence). V lost 10 bases and J 0 bases, leaving 7 bases between the germline ends. The chain's CDR3 is CATGFSNQPQHF. The CDR3 DNA reads as TGTGCCACCGGCTTTAGCAATCAGCCCCAGCATTTT.

V gene TRBV10-3 combines with J gene TRBJ2-7; D remains ambiguous. CDR3 length: 14 residues. Deletions cut 0 bases from V and 6 bases from J, with 12 bases between. Germline V gene lookup returns CDR1 ENHRY and CDR2 SYGVKD. In DNA form, the CDR3 reads TGTGCCATCAGTGAGTCGACGGCAGTCGGCGAGCAGTACTTC. It translates to CAISESTAVGEQYF.

The chain carries TRBV24-1 and TRBJ1-5; D gene unclear. CDR3 size: 15 residues. The germline V gene encodes CDR1 KGHDR and CDR2 SFDVKD. The V gene lost 3 bases and the J gene lost 3 bases, with 11 bases spanning the gap. CDR3 nucleotide sequence: TGTGCCACCAGTGATGCAGACTCCCCCAATCAGCCCCAGCATTTT. Amino acids: CATSDADSPNQPQHF.

This sequence joins TRBV6-1 and TRBJ2-2; D gene unclear. Germline lookup yields CDR1 MNHNS and CDR2 SASEGT. V was cut by 1 base and J by 6 bases, with 6 bases left in between. This CDR3 region has 13 residues. The CDR3 DNA reads TGTGCCAGCAGTGAAGGGAATCCCGGGGAGCTGTTTTTT. This codes for CASSEGNPGELFF.

This clonotype occurred many times. The genes are TRBV5-1 and TRBJ2-3, with D perhaps given as TRBD1 or TRBD2 (5 bases each). Trimming shortened V by 5 bases and J by 6 bases, and 7 bases separated the two germline ends. This CDR3 region has 11 residues. Looked up from germline, CDR1 is SGHRS and CDR2 is YFSETQ. This chain's CDR3 is CASSGGDTQYF. CDR3 bases: TGCGCCAGCAGTGGGGGTGATACGCAGTATTTT.

The sample holds a few counts of this clonotype. The V gene is TRBV20-1, the J gene TRBJ1-6, with a possible D match to TRBD1 (6 bases). CDR3 length: 15 residues. Germline CDR1 DFQATT, CDR2 SNEGSKA (reference sequence). V gave up 3 bases and J gave up 6 bases, with 15 bases separating them. The CDR3 loop is CSASFSTGSNSPLHF. The CDR3 coding sequence is TGCAGTGCTAGTTTCTCGACAGGCAGTAATTCACCCCTCCACTTT.

This clonotype was seen more than once but under ten times. The J gene is TRBJ2-1, the V gene TRBV30, with 7 bases fitting TRBD2. The CDR3 has 13 residues. Germline trimming cut 2 bases from V and 7 bases from J; bases unmatched to any gene: 5. Germline CDR1 reads GTSNPN; CDR2 reads SVGIG (reference sequence). The CDR3 sequence is CAWSSLGGNEQFF. CDR3 bases: TGTGCCTGGAGTTCCTTGGGGGGGAATGAGCAGTTCTTC.

This clonotype appeared a few times. A much larger clone sits a single nucleotide away, making a read error possible. The rearrangement uses TRBV7-9 and TRBJ1-3, with D maybe TRBD1 (5 bases). The CDR3 runs to 17 residues. The V gene's germline CDR1 is SEHNR and CDR2 FQNEAQ (reference sequence). Written as DNA, the CDR3 is TGTGTCAGCAGGACGGAGCAGGGAAATTACCCTGGAAACACCATATATTTT. Amino acids: CVSRTEQGNYPGNTIYF.

The chain combines TRBV10-3 with TRBJ2-3; D gene ambiguous. The V gene's germline CDR1 is ENHRY and CDR2 SYGVKD. V gave up 1 base and J gave up 11 bases, with 22 bases separating them. CDR3 length equals 16 residues. The CDR3 DNA is TGTGCCATCAGTGAGTTTAAGGGTGCGAATTACAATGAGCAGTATTTT. Protein product: CAISEFKGANYNEQYF.